This T cell receptor (beta chain) derives from a study of regulatory T cells in long-lasting Graves disease. To make TCR beta libraries, researchers used iRepertoire HTBI primers and Arm-PCR of CDR3 regions. From the multiplex PCR reads, TCRdb called clonotypes with MiXCR, one entry per CDR3 protein. The data show 450,000 to 700,000 distinct CDR3 sequences, roughly 13% seen once. Time point indicated: newly diagnosed GD, antithyroid drugs for less than 3 months. The TCR library used RNA extracted from PBMCs. Patients were from an endocrinology department in Xi'an, China. Per germline, CDR1 GTSNPN and CDR2 SVGIG (reference sequence). This CDR3 is 17 amino acids long. V was clipped by 0 bases and J by 3 bases, with 21 bases between them. This sample also appeared in a second study, on T cells in Graves' hyperthyroidism and ophthalmopathy.

The rearrangement uses TRBV30 and TRBJ2-7, with D perhaps being TRBD1 or TRBD2 (5 bases each). This receptor was taken from a man under 40 with Graves disease. Sequences were derived from peripheral blood mononuclear cells (PBMCs), sampled at new diagnosis, from a patient treated with antithyroid drugs. The CDR3 region is CAWSVIYSRGRFYEQYF. In nucleotides, the CDR3 is TGTGCCTGGAGTGTGATTTATTCTCGGGGACGGTTCTACGAGCAGTACTTC.